A selection of T cell receptor beta chains follows, all from one sample in a study of shared clonotypes between healthy human individuals. The repertoire was sequenced with immunoSEQ multiplex PCR; TCRdb's copy has only in-frame clones and lacks some. The sample contains a few million clones, roughly 92% of which appear only once. The sequencing input was naive CD4+ T cells sorted from blood. These receptors were collected from a man aged 18 to 29 in good health. The CDR3 runs from the conserved cysteine through the conserved F or W. The order of the fields is J gene, V gene, clone size, D gene, CDR3 protein, CDR3 DNA. D genes are given only for firm matches. Part of the rows lack a size; the others show once, few, many or a class for expanded clones.

TRBJ2-7,TRBV15,NA,TRBD1,CATSRGGGQGTREQYF,TGTGCCACCAGCAGAGGTGGGGGACAGGGGACCCGGGAGCAGTACTTC
TRBJ1-4,TRBV7-9,few,NA,CASSLASEKLFF,TGTGCCAGCAGCTTAGCATCCGAAAAACTGTTTTTT
TRBJ2-5,TRBV20-1,NA,NA,CSAVKQETQYF,TGCAGTGCGGTAAAACAAGAGACCCAGTACTTC
TRBJ1-6,TRBV7-2,NA,NA,CASSLTANSPLHF,TGTGCCAGCAGCTTAACAGCGAATTCACCCCTCCACTTT
TRBJ2-2,TRBV4-1,NA,TRBD2,CASSQGSFSGGGTGELFF,TGCGCCAGCAGCCAAGGGTCCTTTAGCGGGGGAGGGACCGGGGAGCTGTTTTTT
TRBJ2-7,TRBV2,NA,NA,CASSDRGYEQYF,TGTGCCAGCAGTGACAGGGGCTACGAGCAGTACTTC
TRBJ2-2,TRBV7-3,NA,TRBD2,CASSPNSGGGAAGELFF,TGTGCCAGCAGCCCCAATTCCGGCGGGGGGGCCGCCGGGGAGCTGTTTTTT
TRBJ1-2,TRBV4-1,few,NA,CASSRARTISYGYTF,TGCGCCAGCAGCCGGGCAAGGACAATTTCCTATGGCTACACCTTC
TRBJ1-2,TRBV5-6,few,NA,CASSLALGEYGYTF,TGTGCCAGCAGCTTGGCCCTTGGGGAATATGGCTACACCTTC
TRBJ1-5,TRBV18,NA,TRBD1,CASSQPGTGGGNQPQHF,TGTGCCAGCTCTCAACCTGGGACAGGGGGTGGCAATCAGCCCCAGCATTTT
TRBJ1-1,TRBV25-1,NA,NA,CASSEYRNTEAFF,TGTGCCAGCAGTGAATACCGAAACACTGAAGCTTTCTTT
TRBJ2-3,TRBV5-1,NA,NA,CASSLLQSTAGTDTQYF,TGCGCCAGCAGCTTGCTCCAGTCGACGGCGGGGACAGATACGCAGTATTTT
TRBJ1-5,TRBV6-5,NA,TRBD1,CASSLTGNQPQHF,TGTGCCAGCAGTTTGACAGGGAACCAGCCCCAGCATTTT
TRBJ2-1,TRBV5-1,once,NA,CASSFSSSYNEQFF,TGCGCCAGCAGCTTTAGTAGCTCCTACAATGAGCAGTTCTTC
TRBJ2-1,TRBV10-3,NA,NA,CAASQGSYNEQFF,TGTGCCGCCAGCCAGGGCTCCTACAATGAGCAGTTCTTC
TRBJ1-1,TRBV7-2,NA,NA,CASSFFRNTEAFF,TGTGCCAGCAGCTTTTTCCGAAACACTGAAGCTTTCTTT
TRBJ2-2,TRBV5-1,once,NA,CASSGVAGELFF,TGCGCCAGCAGCGGGGTGGCCGGGGAGCTGTTTTTT
TRBJ2-1,TRBV5-6,NA,TRBD1,CASSPAIQGSSSYNEQFF,TGTGCCAGCAGCCCCGCGATACAGGGGTCAAGCTCCTACAATGAGCAGTTCTTC
TRBJ2-3,TRBV11-2,NA,TRBD2,CASSILAGGTDTQYF,TGTGCCAGCAGCATACTAGCGGGAGGTACAGATACGCAGTATTTT
TRBJ2-2,TRBV19,NA,TRBD2,CASGAGGHTGELFF,TGTGCCAGCGGCGCGGGGGGACACACCGGGGAGCTGTTTTTT
TRBJ2-7,TRBV10-3,NA,NA,CAIGSTDRAYEQYF,TGTGCCATCGGTTCGACCGACCGAGCCTACGAGCAGTACTTC
TRBJ2-1,TRBV6-4,NA,NA,CASSATGSSYNEQFF,TGTGCCAGCAGTGCCACAGGGAGCTCCTACAATGAGCAGTTCTTC
TRBJ1-2,TRBV21-1,NA,NA,CASSKGGDTPYGYTF,TGTGCCAGCAGCAAAGGGGGGGACACGCCTTACGGCTACACCTTC
TRBJ2-4,TRBV6-5,NA,NA,CATSRGAKNIQYF,TGTGCCACCTCAAGGGGGGCCAAAAACATTCAGTACTTC
TRBJ2-3,TRBV29-1,NA,NA,CSVEGAADTQYF,TGCAGCGTTGAGGGGGCCGCAGATACGCAGTATTTT
TRBJ2-1,TRBV27,NA,NA,CASSLLASFAEQFF,TGTGCCAGCAGTTTATTAGCCAGTTTTGCTGAGCAGTTCTTC
TRBJ2-1,TRBV18,NA,NA,CASSPLGEQFF,TGTGCCAGCTCACCCCTCGGGGAGCAGTTCTTC
TRBJ1-6,TRBV2,NA,TRBD1,CASSGGQANSPLHF,TGTGCCAGCAGTGGGGGACAGGCCAATTCACCCCTCCACTTT
TRBJ2-1,TRBV5-1,NA,TRBD2,CASSLQRLAGGNEQFF,TGCGCCAGCAGCTTGCAACGACTAGCGGGAGGAAATGAGCAGTTCTTC
TRBJ2-6,TRBV6-1,NA,NA,CAPRRPSGANVLTF,TGTGCCCCCCGAAGGCCTTCTGGGGCCAACGTCCTGACTTTC
TRBJ1-6,TRBV6-1,NA,NA,CASTYNSPLHF,TGTGCCAGCACTTATAATTCACCCCTCCACTTT
TRBJ2-7,TRBV18,NA,NA,CASSPRVDNEQYF,TGTGCCAGCTCACCCCGGGTGGACAACGAGCAGTACTTC